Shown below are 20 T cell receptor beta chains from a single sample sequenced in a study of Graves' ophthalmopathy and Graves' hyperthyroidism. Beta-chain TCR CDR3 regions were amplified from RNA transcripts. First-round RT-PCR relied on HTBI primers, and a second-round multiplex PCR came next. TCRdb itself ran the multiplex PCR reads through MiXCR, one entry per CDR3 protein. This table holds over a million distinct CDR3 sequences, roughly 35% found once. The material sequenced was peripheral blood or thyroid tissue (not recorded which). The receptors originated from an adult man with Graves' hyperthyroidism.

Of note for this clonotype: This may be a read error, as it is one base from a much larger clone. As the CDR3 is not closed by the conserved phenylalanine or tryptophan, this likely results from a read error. The CDR3: CSARETGGRNYGYTL. DNA of the CDR3: TGCAGTGCTAGAGAGACAGGGGGCAGGAACTATGGCTACACCCTC. The chain links TRBV20-1 to TRBJ1-2, with 10 positions matching TRBD1. The germline CDR1 and CDR2 sequences are DFQATT and SNEGSKA (reference sequence). V lost 0 bases, J lost 2 bases, and 3 bases stayed unmatched. The CDR3 totals 15 residues.

The CDR3 DNA reads as TGTGCCAGCAGCCAAGACTGGGCTAGGGATTCCTACGAGCAGTACTTC. This encodes CASSQDWARDSYEQYF. The chain carries TRBV7-6 and TRBJ2-7; no definite D call. Trimming pared 5 bases from V and 1 base from J, leaving 18 bases between. Germline lookup yields CDR1 SGHVS and CDR2 FNYEAQ. This CDR3 comprises 16 residues. The variable domain in full, completed from reference TRBV7-6 and TRBJ2-7, reads GAGVSQSPRYKVTKRGQDVALRCDPISGHVSLYWYRQALGQGPEFLTYFNYEAQQDKSGLPNDRFSAERPEGSISTLTIQRTEQRDSAMYRCASSQDWARDSYEQYFGPGTRLTVT.

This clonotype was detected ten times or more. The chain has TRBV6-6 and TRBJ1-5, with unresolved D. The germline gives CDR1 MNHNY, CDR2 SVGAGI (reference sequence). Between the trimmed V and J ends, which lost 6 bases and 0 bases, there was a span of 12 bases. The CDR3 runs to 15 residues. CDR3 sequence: CASRRQGNSNQPQHF. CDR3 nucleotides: TGTGCCAGCAGACGCCAAGGAAATAGCAATCAGCCCCAGCATTTT.

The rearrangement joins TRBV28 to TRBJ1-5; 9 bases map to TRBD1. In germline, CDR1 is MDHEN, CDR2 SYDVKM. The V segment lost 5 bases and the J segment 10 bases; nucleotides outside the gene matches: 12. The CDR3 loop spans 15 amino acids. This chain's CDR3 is CASSPPGTGFLPQHF. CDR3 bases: TGTGCCAGCAGTCCACCCGGGACAGGGTTCTTACCCCAGCATTTT.

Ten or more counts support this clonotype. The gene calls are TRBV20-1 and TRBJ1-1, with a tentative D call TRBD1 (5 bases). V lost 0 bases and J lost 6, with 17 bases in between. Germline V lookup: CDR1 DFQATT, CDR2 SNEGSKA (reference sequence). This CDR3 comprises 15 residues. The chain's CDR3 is CSARDLWQGPAEAFF. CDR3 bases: TGCAGTGCTAGAGATCTGTGGCAGGGTCCTGCTGAAGCTTTCTTT.

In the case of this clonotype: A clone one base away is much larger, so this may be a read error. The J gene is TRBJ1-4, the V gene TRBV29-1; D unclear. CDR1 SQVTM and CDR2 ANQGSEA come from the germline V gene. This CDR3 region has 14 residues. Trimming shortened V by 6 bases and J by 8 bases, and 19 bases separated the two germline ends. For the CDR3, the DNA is TGCAGCGTAAACCCGGAGGGCTCTGGCGAAAAACTGTTTTTT. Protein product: CSVNPEGSGEKLFF. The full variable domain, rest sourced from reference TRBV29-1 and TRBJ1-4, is SAVISQKPSRDICQRGTSLTIQCQVDSQVTMMFWYRQQPGQSLTLIATANQGSEATYESGFVIDKFPISRPNLTFSTLTVSNMSPEDSSIYLCSVNPEGSGEKLFFGSGTQLSVL.

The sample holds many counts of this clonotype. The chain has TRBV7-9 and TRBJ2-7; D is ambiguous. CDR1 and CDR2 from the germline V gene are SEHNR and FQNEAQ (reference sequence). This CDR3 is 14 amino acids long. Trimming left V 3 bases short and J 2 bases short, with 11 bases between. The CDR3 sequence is CASSFPGLPYEQYF. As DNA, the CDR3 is TGTGCCAGCAGCTTCCCTGGGTTACCCTACGAGCAGTACTTC.

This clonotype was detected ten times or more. CDR3 nucleotide sequence: TGTGCCAGCAGCGTAGATTTCGACAGGGTTGGCTATGGCTACACCTTC. It yields the protein CASSVDFDRVGYGYTF. The rearrangement joins TRBV9 to TRBJ1-2, with 7 nucleotides matching TRBD1. CDR3 length equals 16 residues. Germline loops: CDR1 SGDLS, CDR2 YYNGEE. J lost 4 bases, V lost 0 bases, and 9 bases had no gene match.

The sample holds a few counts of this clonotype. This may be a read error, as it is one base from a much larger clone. CDR3 residues: CASRRCQETQYF. For the CDR3, the DNA is TGTGCCAGCAGACGGTGCCAAGAGACCCAGTACTTC. J is TRBJ2-5 and V is TRBV9; D gene unclear. V lost 5 bases and J 1 base, leaving 6 bases between the germline ends. Germline CDR1 SGDLS, CDR2 YYNGEE. The CDR3 is 12 amino acids.

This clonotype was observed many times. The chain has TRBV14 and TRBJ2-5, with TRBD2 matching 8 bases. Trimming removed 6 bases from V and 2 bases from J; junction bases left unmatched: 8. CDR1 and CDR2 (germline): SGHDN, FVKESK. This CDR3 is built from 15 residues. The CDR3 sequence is CASSLAGGVQETQYF. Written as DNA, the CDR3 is TGTGCCAGCAGTTTGGCGGGGGGTGTACAAGAGACCCAGTACTTC.

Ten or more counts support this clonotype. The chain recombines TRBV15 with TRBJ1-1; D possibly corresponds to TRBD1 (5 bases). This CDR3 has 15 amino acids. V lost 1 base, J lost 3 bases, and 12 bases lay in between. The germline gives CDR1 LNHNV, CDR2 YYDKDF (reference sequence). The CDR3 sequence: CATSRALQGHTEAFF. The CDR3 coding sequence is TGTGCCACCAGCAGAGCCCTCCAGGGCCACACTGAAGCTTTCTTT.

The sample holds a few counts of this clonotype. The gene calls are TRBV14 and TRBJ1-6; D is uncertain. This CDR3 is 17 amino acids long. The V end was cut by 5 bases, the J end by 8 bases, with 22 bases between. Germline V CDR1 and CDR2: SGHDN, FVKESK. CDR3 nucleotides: TGTGCCAGCAGCTTGACCCGACGCATCTTGTATGATTCACCCCTCCACTTT. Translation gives CASSLTRRILYDSPLHF.

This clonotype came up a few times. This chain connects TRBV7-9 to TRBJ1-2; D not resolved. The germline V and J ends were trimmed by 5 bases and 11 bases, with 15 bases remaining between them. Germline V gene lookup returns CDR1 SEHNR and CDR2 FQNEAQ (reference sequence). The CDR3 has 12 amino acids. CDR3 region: CASSQGRGGYTF. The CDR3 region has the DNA TGTGCCAGCAGCCAAGGTCGTGGCGGTTACACCTTC.

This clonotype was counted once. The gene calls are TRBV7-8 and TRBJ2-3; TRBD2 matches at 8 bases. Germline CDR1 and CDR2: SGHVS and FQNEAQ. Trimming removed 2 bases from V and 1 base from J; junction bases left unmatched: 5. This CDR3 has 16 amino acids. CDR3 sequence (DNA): TGTGCCAGCAGCTTATTACCGGGAGGGGGCACAGATACGCAGTATTTT. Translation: CASSLLPGGGTDTQYF.

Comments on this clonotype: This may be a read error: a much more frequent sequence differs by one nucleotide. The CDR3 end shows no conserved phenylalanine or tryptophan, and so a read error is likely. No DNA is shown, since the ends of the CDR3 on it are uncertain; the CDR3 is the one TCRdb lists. The CDR3 region is CASSSTIVTAY. V usage is TRBV7-2 and J usage is TRBJ1-4. The CDR3 contains 11 residues when both ends are counted. Germline V gene sequence: CDR1 SGHTA, CDR2 FQGNSA.

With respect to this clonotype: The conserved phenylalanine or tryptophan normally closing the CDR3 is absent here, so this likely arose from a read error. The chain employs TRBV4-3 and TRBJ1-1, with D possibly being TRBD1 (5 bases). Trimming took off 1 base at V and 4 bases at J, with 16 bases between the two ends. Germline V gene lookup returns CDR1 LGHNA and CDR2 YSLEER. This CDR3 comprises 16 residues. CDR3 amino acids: CASSQAYPGESTEAFS. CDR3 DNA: TGCGCCAGCAGCCAAGCGTACCCGGGGGAGTCCACTGAAGCTTTCTCT.

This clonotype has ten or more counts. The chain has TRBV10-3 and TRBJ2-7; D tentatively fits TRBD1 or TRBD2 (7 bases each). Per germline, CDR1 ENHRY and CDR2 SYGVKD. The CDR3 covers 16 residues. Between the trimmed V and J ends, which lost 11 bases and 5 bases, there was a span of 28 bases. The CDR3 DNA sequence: TGTGCCGCCCGAGGGGGCCAGGGAGGGCTAGAAGACGAGCAGTACTTC. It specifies CAARGGQGGLEDEQYF.

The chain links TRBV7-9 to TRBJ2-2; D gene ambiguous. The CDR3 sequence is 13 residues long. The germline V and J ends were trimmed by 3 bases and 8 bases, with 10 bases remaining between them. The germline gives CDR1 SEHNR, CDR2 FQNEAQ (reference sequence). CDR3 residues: CASSFGLRGELFF. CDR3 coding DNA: TGTGCCAGCAGCTTCGGGCTTAGGGGGGAGCTGTTTTTT.

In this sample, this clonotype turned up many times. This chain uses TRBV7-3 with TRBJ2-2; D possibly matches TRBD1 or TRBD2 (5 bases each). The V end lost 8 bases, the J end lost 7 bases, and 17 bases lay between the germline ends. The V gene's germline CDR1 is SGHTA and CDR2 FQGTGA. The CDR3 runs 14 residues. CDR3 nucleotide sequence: TGTGCCAGCGGCAGGACTCGGCAGGGCGGGGAGCTGTTTTTT. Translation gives CASGRTRQGGELFF.

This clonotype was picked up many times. The CDR3 region is CASSQAGVSGETQYF. The CDR3 DNA reads as TGTGCCAGCAGTCAAGCGGGAGTCTCCGGGGAGACCCAGTACTTC. The chain carries TRBV25-1 and TRBJ2-5; 8 bases align to TRBD2. The V gene end was trimmed by 5 bases and the J gene end by 5 bases; junction bases not matched to a gene: 10. CDR3 length: 15 residues. From germline, CDR1 is MGHDK and CDR2 SYGVNS.